This T cell receptor beta chain emerged from a study of blood T cell repertoires in COVID-19. On the study more broadly: T cells, B-cell-depleted T cells, or PBMCs provided the cDNA or gDNA that served as material.

Measured with immunoSEQ multiplex PCR; TCRdb has only the in-frame clones, and not every one. The data contain about 92,000 clones, around 88% of them seen just once; the ten biggest clones take up 15% to 20%. Trimming stripped 5 bases from V and 4 bases from J, with 11 bases between. This CDR3 region has 13 residues. Per the germline V gene, CDR1 is SGHTA and CDR2 is FQGNSA. The TCR comes from a woman between 55 and 75 years old with COVID-19, enrolled during active disease. J is TRBJ2-5 and V is TRBV7-2; D may be TRBD2 (5 bases). The material sequenced was peripheral blood. CDR3 DNA: TGTGCCAGCAGCCCGGGGAGCCGAGAGACCCAGTACTTC. Amino acids: CASSPGSRETQYF.